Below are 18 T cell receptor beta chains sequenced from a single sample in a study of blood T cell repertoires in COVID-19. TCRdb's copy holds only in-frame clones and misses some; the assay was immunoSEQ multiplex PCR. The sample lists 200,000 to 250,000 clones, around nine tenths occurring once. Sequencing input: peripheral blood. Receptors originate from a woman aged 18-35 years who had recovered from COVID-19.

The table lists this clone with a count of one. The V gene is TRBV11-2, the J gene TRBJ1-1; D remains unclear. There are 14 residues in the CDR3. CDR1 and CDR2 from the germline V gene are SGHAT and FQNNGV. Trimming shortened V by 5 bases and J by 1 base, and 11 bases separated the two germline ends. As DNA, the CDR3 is TGTGCCAGCAGCCTCGAAGGCGGGAACACTGAAGCTTTCTTT. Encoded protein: CASSLEGGNTEAFF.

The DNA for the CDR3 is TGTGCCAGCAGTGTAGCGAACATCCCCTACGAGCAGTACTTC. This translates into CASSVANIPYEQYF. The chain links TRBV6-1 to TRBJ2-7, with a weak D call TRBD2 (5 bases). The V gene lost 4 bases and the J gene lost 2 bases, with 12 bases spanning the gap. This CDR3 has 14 residues. Germline CDR1 MNHNS, CDR2 SASEGT.

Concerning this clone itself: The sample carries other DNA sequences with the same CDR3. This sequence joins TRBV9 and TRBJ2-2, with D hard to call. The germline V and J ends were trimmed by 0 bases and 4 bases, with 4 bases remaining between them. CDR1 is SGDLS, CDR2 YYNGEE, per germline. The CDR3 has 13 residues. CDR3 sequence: CASSVAVTGELFF. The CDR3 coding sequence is TGTGCCAGCAGCGTAGCCGTCACCGGGGAGCTGTTTTTT.

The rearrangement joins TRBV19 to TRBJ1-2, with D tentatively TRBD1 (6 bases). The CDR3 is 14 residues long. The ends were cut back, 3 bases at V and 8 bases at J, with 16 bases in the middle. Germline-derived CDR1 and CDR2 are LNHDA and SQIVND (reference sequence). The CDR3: CASSIGAGARGYTF. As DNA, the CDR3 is TGTGCCAGTAGTATCGGGGCAGGGGCTCGGGGCTACACCTTC.

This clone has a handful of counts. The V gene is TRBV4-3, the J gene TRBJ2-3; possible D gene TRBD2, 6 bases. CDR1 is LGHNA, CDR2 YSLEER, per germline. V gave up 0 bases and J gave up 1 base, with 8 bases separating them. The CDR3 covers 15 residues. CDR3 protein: CASSQDERGTDTQYF. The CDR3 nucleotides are TGCGCCAGCAGCCAAGATGAGCGGGGCACAGATACGCAGTATTTT.

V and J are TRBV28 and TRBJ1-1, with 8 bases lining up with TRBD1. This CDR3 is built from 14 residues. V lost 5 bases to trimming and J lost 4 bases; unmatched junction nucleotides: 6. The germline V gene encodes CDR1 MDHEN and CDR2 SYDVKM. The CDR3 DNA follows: TGTGCCAGCAGTCTCTGGACAGGGTCCACTGAAGCTTTCTTT. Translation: CASSLWTGSTEAFF.

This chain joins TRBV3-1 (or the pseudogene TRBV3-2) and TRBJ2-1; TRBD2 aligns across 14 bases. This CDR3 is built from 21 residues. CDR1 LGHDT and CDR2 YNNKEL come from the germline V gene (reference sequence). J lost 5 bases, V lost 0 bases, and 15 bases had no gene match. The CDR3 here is CASSQDRLRPTSGRDHNEQFF. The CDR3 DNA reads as TGTGCCAGCAGCCAAGATAGGTTACGACCGACTAGCGGGAGGGATCACAATGAGCAGTTCTTC.

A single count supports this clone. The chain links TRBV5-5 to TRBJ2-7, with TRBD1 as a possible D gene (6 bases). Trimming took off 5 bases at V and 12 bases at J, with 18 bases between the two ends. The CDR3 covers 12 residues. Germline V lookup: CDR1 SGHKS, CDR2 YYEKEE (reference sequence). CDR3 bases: TGTGCCAGCAGAGGGAGTGGGGGCCAGCCGTACTTC. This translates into CASRGSGGQPYF.

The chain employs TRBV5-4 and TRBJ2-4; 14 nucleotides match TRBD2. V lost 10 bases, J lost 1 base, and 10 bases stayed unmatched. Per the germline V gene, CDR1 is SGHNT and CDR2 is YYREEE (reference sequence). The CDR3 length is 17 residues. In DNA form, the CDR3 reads TGTGCCTCAGAGGGACTAGCGGGAGAGGCGGCCAAAAACATTCAGTACTTC. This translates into CASEGLAGEAAKNIQYF. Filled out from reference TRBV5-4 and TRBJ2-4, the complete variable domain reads ETGVTQSPTHLIKTRGQQVTLRCSSQSGHNTVSWYQQALGQGPQFIFQYYREEENGRGNFPPRFSGLQFPNYSSELNVNALELDDSALYLCASEGLAGEAAKNIQYFGAGTRLSVL.

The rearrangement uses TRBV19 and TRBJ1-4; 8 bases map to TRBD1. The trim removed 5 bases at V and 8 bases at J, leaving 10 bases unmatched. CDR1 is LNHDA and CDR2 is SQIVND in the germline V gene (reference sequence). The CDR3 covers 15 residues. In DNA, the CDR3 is TGTGCCAGTAGTTCACACAGGGGGAAGAGGGAAAAACTGTTTTTT. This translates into CASSSHRGKREKLFF.

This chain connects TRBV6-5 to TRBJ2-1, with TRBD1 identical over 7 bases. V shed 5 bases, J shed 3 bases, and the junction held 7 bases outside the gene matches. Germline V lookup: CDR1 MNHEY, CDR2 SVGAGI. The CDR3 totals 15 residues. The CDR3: CASSTGDAVYNEQFF. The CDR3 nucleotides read TGTGCCAGCAGTACAGGGGATGCCGTCTACAATGAGCAGTTCTTC.

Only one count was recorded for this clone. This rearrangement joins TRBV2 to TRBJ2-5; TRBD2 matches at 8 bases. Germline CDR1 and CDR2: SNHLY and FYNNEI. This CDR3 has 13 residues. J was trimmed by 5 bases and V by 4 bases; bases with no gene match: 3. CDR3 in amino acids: CASSGTSFETQYF. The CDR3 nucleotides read TGTGCCAGCAGTGGGACTAGCTTCGAGACCCAGTACTTC.

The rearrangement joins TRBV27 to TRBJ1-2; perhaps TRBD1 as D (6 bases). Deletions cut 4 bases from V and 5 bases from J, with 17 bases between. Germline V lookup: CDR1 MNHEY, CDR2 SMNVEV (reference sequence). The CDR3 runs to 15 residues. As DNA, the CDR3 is TGTGCCAGCAGTTGGGGGGGAGGGGGAGAGTATGGCTACACCTTC. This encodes CASSWGGGGEYGYTF.

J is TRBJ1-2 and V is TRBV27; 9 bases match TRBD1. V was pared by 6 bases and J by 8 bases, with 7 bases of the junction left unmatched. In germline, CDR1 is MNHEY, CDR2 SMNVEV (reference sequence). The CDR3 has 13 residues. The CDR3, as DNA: TGTGCCAGCAGGGCCGACAGGGGGGGAGGCTACACCTTC. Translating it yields CASRADRGGGYTF.

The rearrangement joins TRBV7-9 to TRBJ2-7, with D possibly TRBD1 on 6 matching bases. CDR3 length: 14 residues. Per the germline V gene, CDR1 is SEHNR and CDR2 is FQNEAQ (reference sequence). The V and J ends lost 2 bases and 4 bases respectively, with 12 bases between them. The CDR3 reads CASSLRGQGYEQYF. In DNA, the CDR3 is TGTGCCAGCAGCTTACGAGGGCAGGGGTACGAGCAGTACTTC.

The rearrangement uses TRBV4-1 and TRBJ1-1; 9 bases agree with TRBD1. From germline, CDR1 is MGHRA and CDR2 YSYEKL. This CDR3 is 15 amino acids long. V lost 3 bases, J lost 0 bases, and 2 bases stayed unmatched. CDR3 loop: CASSQTGGMNTEAFF. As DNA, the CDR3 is TGCGCCAGCAGCCAGACAGGGGGGATGAACACTGAAGCTTTCTTT.

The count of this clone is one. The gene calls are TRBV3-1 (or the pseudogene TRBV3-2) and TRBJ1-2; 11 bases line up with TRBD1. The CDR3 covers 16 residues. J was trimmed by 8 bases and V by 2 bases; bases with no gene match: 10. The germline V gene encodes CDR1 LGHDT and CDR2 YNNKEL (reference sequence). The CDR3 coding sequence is TGTGCCAGCAGCCAACCCCCGGACAGGGGGCTGCAGGGCTACACCTTC. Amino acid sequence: CASSQPPDRGLQGYTF.

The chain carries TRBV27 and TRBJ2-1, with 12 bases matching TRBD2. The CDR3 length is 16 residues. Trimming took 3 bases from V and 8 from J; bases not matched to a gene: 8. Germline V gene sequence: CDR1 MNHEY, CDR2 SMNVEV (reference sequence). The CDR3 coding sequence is TGTGCCAGCAGTTTGGGAGGACTAGCGGGATGGGATGAGCAGTTCTTC. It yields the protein CASSLGGLAGWDEQFF.